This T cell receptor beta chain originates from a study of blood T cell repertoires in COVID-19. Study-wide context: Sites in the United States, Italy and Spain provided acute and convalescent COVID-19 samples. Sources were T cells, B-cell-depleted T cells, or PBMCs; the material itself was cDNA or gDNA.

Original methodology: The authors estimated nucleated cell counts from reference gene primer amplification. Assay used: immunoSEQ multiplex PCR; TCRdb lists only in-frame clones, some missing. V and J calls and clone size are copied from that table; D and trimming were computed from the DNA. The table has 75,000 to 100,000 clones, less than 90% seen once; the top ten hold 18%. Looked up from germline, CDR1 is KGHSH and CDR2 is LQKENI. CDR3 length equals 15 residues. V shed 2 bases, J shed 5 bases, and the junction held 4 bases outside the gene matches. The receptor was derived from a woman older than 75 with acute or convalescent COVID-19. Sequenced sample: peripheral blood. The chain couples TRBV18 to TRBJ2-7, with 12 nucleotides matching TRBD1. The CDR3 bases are TGTGCCAGCTCACCATCCGGGACAGGGGGCGACGAGCAGTACTTC. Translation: CASSPSGTGGDEQYF.